This T cell receptor (beta chain) was sequenced during a study of beta chain features in type 1 diabetes. This clone has just a few counts. V lost 3 bases to trimming and J lost 8 bases, with 20 bases between them. The length of the CDR3 is 16 residues. Per the germline V gene, CDR1 is LGHNA and CDR2 is YNFKEQ. Isolated RNA was reverse transcribed in full, so expressed TCRB transcripts were sequenced. Profiling relied on immunoSEQ multiplex PCR, and the TCRdb table lists in-frame clones only, not all of them. The table shows around 330,000 clones, with roughly 11% occurring only once. This rearrangement joins TRBV4-2 to TRBJ2-1, with a weak D call TRBD2 (7 bases). The source material was naive CD4+ T cells from blood. The source is a woman aged 25 to 39 in good health. The CDR3, as DNA: TGTGCCAGCAGCCAGGTGAAGGCGGGAGAGGGGGATGAGCAGTTCTTC. Its protein product is CASSQVKAGEGDEQFF.